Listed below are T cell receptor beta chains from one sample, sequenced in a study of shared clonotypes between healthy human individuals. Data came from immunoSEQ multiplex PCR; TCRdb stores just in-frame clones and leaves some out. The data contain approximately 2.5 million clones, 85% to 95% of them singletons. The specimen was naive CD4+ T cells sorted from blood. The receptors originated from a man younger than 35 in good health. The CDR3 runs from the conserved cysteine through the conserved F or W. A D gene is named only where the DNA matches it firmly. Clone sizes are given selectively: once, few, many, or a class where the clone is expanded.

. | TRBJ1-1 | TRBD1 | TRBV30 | TGTGCCTGGAGTCTTGCAGGGGGCACTGAAGCTTTCTTT | CAWSLAGGTEAFF
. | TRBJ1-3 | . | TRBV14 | TGTGCCAGCAGCCAAGGAGGAAACACCATATATTTT | CASSQGGNTIYF
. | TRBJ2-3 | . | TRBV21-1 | TGTGCCAGCAGCAAAAAGGCTAGTCCTAGCACAGATACGCAGTATTTT | CASSKKASPSTDTQYF
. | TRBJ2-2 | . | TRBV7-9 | TGTGCCAGCAGCTTAGTGTCCATGGCCGGGGAGCTGTTTTTT | CASSLVSMAGELFF
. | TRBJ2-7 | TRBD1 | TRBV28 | TGTGCCAGCAGTTCGGGACAGGGGCCCTACGAGCAGTACTTC | CASSSGQGPYEQYF
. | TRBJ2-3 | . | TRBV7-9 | TGTGCCAGCAGCTTAGATTCTAGCGTGAGAGCAGATACGCAGTATTTT | CASSLDSSVRADTQYF
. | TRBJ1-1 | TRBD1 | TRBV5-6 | TGTGCCAGCAGCCCAGGGGGCGCGGGAACTGAAGCTTTCTTT | CASSPGGAGTEAFF
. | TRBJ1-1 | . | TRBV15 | TGTGCCACCAGCAGAGAAGGGACGGTGAACACTGAAGCTTTCTTT | CATSREGTVNTEAFF
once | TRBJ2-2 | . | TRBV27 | TGTGCCAGCAGTGCCACAGGGATTCGGACCGGGGAGCTGTTTTTT | CASSATGIRTGELFF
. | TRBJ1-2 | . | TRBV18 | TGTGCCAGCTCACCACAAGACTATGGCTACACCTTC | CASSPQDYGYTF
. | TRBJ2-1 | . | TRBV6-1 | TGTGCCAGCAGTGAAGCGGGTTCCTCCTACAATGAGCAGTTCTTC | CASSEAGSSYNEQFF
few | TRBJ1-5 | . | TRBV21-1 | TGTGCCAGCAGCAAAGCGAAGCCCCAGCATTTT | CASSKAKPQHF
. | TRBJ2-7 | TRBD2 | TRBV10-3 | TGTGCCATCAGTGGCCTAGCGGGAGACTACGAGCAGTACTTC | CAISGLAGDYEQYF
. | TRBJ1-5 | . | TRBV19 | TGTGCCAGTAATCCGGGACATTCAGGGCAGCCCCAGCATTTT | CASNPGHSGQPQHF
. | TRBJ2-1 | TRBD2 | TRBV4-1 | TGCGCCAGCAGCCACCCGACCGGGGCGGGAGAAGACAATGAGCAGTTCTTC | CASSHPTGAGEDNEQFF
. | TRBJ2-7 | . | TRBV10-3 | TGTGCCATCAGTGCTGGGACACCAGCTACGTCGGACTTC | CAISAGTPATSDF
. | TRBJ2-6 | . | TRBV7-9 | TGTGCCAGCAGCTTAGTAACTTGGGGGGCTGGGGCCAACGTCCTGACTTTC | CASSLVTWGAGANVLTF
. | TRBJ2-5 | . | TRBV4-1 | TGCGCCAGCAGCCAAGACGGCCCCGGGTCCAGGACCCAGTACTTC | CASSQDGPGSRTQYF
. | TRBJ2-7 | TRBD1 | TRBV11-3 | TGTGCCAGCAGGAGGGGGCCCGGCTACGAGCAGTACTTC | CASRRGPGYEQYF
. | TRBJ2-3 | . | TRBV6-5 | TGTGCCAGCAGTTACTCGACTGGGACAGATACGCAGTATTTT | CASSYSTGTDTQYF
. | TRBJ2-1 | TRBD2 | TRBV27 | TGTGCCAGCAGGCGACCGGGACTAGCGGGAGGGCAATCCTACAATGAGCAGTTCTTC | CASRRPGLAGGQSYNEQFF
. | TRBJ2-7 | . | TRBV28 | TGTGCCAGCAGTTTATGGGGGCAGAGCTACGAGCAGTACTTC | CASSLWGQSYEQYF
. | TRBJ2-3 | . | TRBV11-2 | TGTGCCAGCAGCTTAGAATTGTCTAGCACAGATACGCAGTATTTT | CASSLELSSTDTQYF
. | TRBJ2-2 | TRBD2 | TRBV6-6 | TGTGCCAGCAGACCTAGCGGGGGGGAGATCACCGGGGAGCTGTTTTTT | CASRPSGGEITGELFF
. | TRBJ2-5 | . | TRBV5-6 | TGTGCCAGCAGCTTGAGGCTCCCCCAAGAGACCCAGTACTTC | CASSLRLPQETQYF
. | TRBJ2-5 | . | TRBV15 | TGTGCCACCAGCAGAGGGGACCAAACTAGCCAAGAGACCCAGTACTTC | CATSRGDQTSQETQYF
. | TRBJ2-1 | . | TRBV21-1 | TGTGCCAGCAGCATAGGTTCGGGCAGGGTGTTTCTTTACGGGGGCTACAATGAGCAGTTCTTC | CASSIGSGRVFLYGGYNEQFF
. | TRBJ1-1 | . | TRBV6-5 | TGTGCCAGCACCAAGACAGGGAACACTGAAGCTTTCTTT | CASTKTGNTEAFF
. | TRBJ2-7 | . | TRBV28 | TGTGCCAGCCGTGCCTCCACCTACGAGCAGTACTTC | CASRASTYEQYF
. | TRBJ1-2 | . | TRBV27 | TGTGCCAGCAGCCCTTATCTGGACAGTCTAGCTAACTATGGCTACACCTTC | CASSPYLDSLANYGYTF
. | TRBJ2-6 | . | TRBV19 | TGTGCCAGTAGTATAACAGGCGTCAAAGCGTCTGGGGCCAACGTCCTGACTTTC | CASSITGVKASGANVLTF
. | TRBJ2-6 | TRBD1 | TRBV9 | TGTGCCAGCAGCTCGGGACAGGGGGGCTCTGGGGCCAACGTCCTGACTTTC | CASSSGQGGSGANVLTF
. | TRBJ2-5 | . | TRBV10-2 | TGCGCCAGCACCTCCCTGGGGGAGACCCAGTACTTC | CASTSLGETQYF
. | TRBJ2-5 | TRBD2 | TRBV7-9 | TGTGCCAGCATGCGGGGGTACCAAGAGACCCAGTACTTC | CASMRGYQETQYF
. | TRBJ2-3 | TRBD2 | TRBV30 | TGTGCCTGGAGTTTGGTAGCGGGAGGCGCAGATACGCAGTATTTT | CAWSLVAGGADTQYF
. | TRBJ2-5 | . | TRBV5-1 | TGCGCCAGCAGCTTAGGAGGGGGCTTTATTGTGGAGACCCAGTACTTC | CASSLGGGFIVETQYF
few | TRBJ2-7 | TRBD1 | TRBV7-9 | TGTGCCAGCAGCTGGGACAGGACCTCTAACGAGCAGTACTTC | CASSWDRTSNEQYF
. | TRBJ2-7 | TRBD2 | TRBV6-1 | TGTGCCAGCAGTGAAAGACTAGCGGGAGGGAGAGAAAGCGAGCAGTACTTC | CASSERLAGGRESEQYF
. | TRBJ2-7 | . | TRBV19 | TGTGCCAGTAGTACCTCGACTAGCTACGAGCAGTACTTC | CASSTSTSYEQYF
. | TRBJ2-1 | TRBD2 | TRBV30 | TGTGCCTGGAGTGAGACTAGCGGGGGGGCCTATGAGCAGTTCTTC | CAWSETSGGAYEQFF
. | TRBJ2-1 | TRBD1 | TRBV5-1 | TGCGCCAGTTGGACAGGGGGAGGAAATGAGCAGTTCTTC | CASWTGGGNEQFF
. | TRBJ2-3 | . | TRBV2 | TGTGCCAGCAGGATAACACAGAGCACAGATACGCAGTATTTT | CASRITQSTDTQYF
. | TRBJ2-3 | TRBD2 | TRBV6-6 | TGTGCCAGCAGTTACTACGGCGGGGGGGCCGGGGATACGCAGTATTTT | CASSYYGGGAGDTQYF
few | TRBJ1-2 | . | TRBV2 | TGTGCCAGCAGTGAGGACACGAACTATGGCTACACCTTC | CASSEDTNYGYTF
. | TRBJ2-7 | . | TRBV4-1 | TGCGCCAGCAGCCAAGATGGAGGCAGGGTCCCCTACGAGCAGTACTTC | CASSQDGGRVPYEQYF
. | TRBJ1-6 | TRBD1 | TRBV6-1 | TGTGCCAGCAGTGCCGACCCCGGGACAGGGAGCTCCTATAATTCACCCCTCCACTTT | CASSADPGTGSSYNSPLHF
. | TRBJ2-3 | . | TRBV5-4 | TGTGCCAGCAGCTCTGGACTGGGGCTCACAGATACGCAGTATTTT | CASSSGLGLTDTQYF